The next 30 T cell receptor beta chains were all read from a single sample in a study of cytomegalovirus exposure and HLA in healthy donors (dated 2017 in TCRdb). Library method: the immunoSEQ multiplex PCR assay. For the multiplex PCR, a mixture combining 60 forward primers for TCR Vbeta segments and 13 reverse primers for TCR Jbeta segments was used. In its TCRdb copy, this immuneACCESS table keeps in-frame sequences only and misses some clones. Where compared with another copy, unresolved V genes explain less than half of these, and the others have no known cause. This sample's table has entries for around 100,000 clones. Around 0.6% of the sample is held by the ten biggest clonotypes. Sequencing input: PBMCs. The receptors derive from a man aged 45-65 years in good health and CMV-seronegative.

The CDR3 DNA sequence: TGTGCCAGCAGCTTAGAGGGACTAGCGGGATTGGGGGAGTACTTC. Its protein product is CASSLEGLAGLGEYF. V gene TRBV11-2 combines with J gene TRBJ2-7; the match to TRBD2 covers 13 bases. V shed 0 bases, J shed 11 bases, and the junction held 7 bases outside the gene matches. Germline loops: CDR1 SGHAT, CDR2 FQNNGV. The CDR3 has 15 amino acids.

The chain joins TRBV7-9 to TRBJ2-5, with TRBD2 as a possible D gene (6 bases). The CDR3 totals 13 residues. V lost 8 bases to trimming and J lost 4 bases, with 14 bases between them. Per the germline V gene, CDR1 is SEHNR and CDR2 is FQNEAQ (reference sequence). The CDR3 DNA reads TGTGCCAGCCTCCTGACTAGTGGAGAGACCCAGTACTTC. The encoded protein is CASLLTSGETQYF.

CDR3 sequence: CASSRGSGSATYEQYF. In DNA, the CDR3 is TGTGCCAGCAGCCGTGGTAGCGGGAGCGCGACCTACGAGCAGTACTTC. The rearrangement joins TRBV7-9 to TRBJ2-7; 9 bases line up with TRBD2. The CDR3 length is 16 residues. V dropped 5 bases and J dropped 2; count of bases not matched to a gene: 10. CDR1 SEHNR and CDR2 FQNEAQ come from the germline V gene (reference sequence).

V and J are TRBV29-1 and TRBJ2-1; 8 positions agree with TRBD1. The V segment lost 4 bases and the J segment 5 bases; nucleotides outside the gene matches: 1. The CDR3 covers 12 residues. Germline-derived CDR1 and CDR2 are SQVTM and ANQGSEA. The CDR3 DNA sequence: TGCAGCGTTGGACAGGGGAACAATGAGCAGTTCTTC. Encoded protein: CSVGQGNNEQFF.

The chain links TRBV7-2 to TRBJ1-2, with a weak D call TRBD1 (6 bases). The CDR3 is 13 residues long. CDR1 SGHTA and CDR2 FQGNSA come from the germline V gene. V was shortened by 5 bases and J by 2 bases, with 9 bases between the two germline ends. The DNA for the CDR3 is TGTGCCAGCAGCGGTAGGGGGAACTATGGCTACACCTTC. Encoded protein: CASSGRGNYGYTF.

The gene calls are TRBV5-1 and TRBJ2-1; D is possibly TRBD2 (5 bases). The CDR3 runs 14 residues. CDR1 SGHRS and CDR2 YFSETQ come from the germline V gene. The ends were cut back, 2 bases at V and 1 base at J, with 7 bases in the middle. CDR3 amino acids: CASSFERSYNEQFF. The CDR3 region has the DNA TGCGCCAGCAGCTTTGAGCGGTCCTACAATGAGCAGTTCTTC.

The V gene is TRBV6-1, the J gene TRBJ1-5; no clear D. This CDR3 comprises 14 residues. CDR1 is MNHNS, CDR2 SASEGT, per germline. V was pared by 3 bases and J by 0 bases, with 6 bases between. The CDR3 loop is CASSEQNSNQPQHF. The CDR3 DNA reads as TGTGCCAGCAGTGAGCAGAATAGCAATCAGCCCCAGCATTTT.

The chain carries TRBV29-1 and TRBJ2-2; unclear D gene. The germline CDR1 and CDR2 sequences are SQVTM and ANQGSEA. V was cut by 5 bases and J by 4 bases, with 8 bases left in between. The CDR3 covers 12 residues. The CDR3 sequence: CSVLAGTGELFF. Here the CDR3 DNA reads TGCAGCGTTTTAGCCGGCACCGGGGAGCTGTTTTTT.

This chain connects TRBV7-6 to TRBJ2-7, with TRBD1 matching over 9 bases. V trimming: 1 base; J trimming: 4 bases; junction bases outside the gene matches: 8. This CDR3 region has 16 residues. CDR1 and CDR2 (germline): SGHVS, FNYEAQ. The CDR3 bases are TGTGCCAGCAGCTTAGAGGGACAGGGTATTGCTTACGAGCAGTACTTC. The encoded protein is CASSLEGQGIAYEQYF.

The chain uses TRBV25-1 and TRBJ1-2; D is unclear. Deletions cut 0 bases from V and 1 base from J, with 9 bases between. Germline assignment: CDR1 MGHDK and CDR2 SYGVNS. The CDR3 has 15 residues. CDR3 sequence reads: CASSEYSGLNYGYTF. The CDR3 DNA is TGTGCCAGCAGTGAATACAGCGGTCTTAACTATGGCTACACCTTC.

The chain is built from TRBV30 and TRBJ2-7; 9 bases line up with TRBD1. The germline CDR1 and CDR2 sequences are GTSNPN and SVGIG (reference sequence). J gave up 6 bases and V 2 bases, and 11 bases lay outside the gene matches. This CDR3 spans 15 amino acids. CDR3 DNA sequence: TGTGCCTGGAGTACGGGACAGGGCCACTCTCTCGAGCAGTACTTC. Its translation is CAWSTGQGHSLEQYF. The full variable domain, completed using reference TRBV30 and TRBJ2-7, is SQTIHQWPATLVQPVGSPLSLECTVEGTSNPNLYWYRQAAGRGLQLLFYSVGIGQISSEVPQNLSASRPQDRQFILSSKKLLLSDSGFYLCAWSTGQGHSLEQYFGPGTRLTVT.

The chain employs TRBV5-1 and TRBJ2-2, with TRBD2 identical over 7 bases. This CDR3 has 16 residues. With V trimmed by 3 bases and J by 6 bases, 11 bases remained unmatched. Germline loops: CDR1 SGHRS, CDR2 YFSETQ. In nucleotides, the CDR3 is TGCGCCAGCAGCTCCGGACTAGTGGCCGGCGCCGGGGAGCTGTTTTTT. Its protein is CASSSGLVAGAGELFF.

The rearrangement links TRBV7-2 to TRBJ2-5; TRBD2 matches at 11 bases. The germline gives CDR1 SGHTA, CDR2 FQGNSA. V was clipped by 4 bases and J by 1 base; unmatched bases: 11. The CDR3 is 18 residues long. The CDR3 loop reads CASSYTSGSAAAQETQYF. The DNA of the CDR3 is TGTGCCAGCAGCTATACTAGCGGGAGTGCGGCGGCCCAAGAGACCCAGTACTTC.

J is TRBJ2-5 and V is TRBV13, with D maybe TRBD1 (5 bases). Germline loops: CDR1 PRHDT, CDR2 FYEKMQ (reference sequence). Trimming cost V 4 bases and J 4 bases, with 13 bases left between them. This CDR3 contains 14 residues. The CDR3 coding sequence is TGTGCCAGCAGCTCCAGGGTTCCGGGAGAGACCCAGTACTTC. Residues: CASSSRVPGETQYF.

The chain recombines TRBV7-2 with TRBJ2-7, with TRBD2 identical over 8 bases. Germline-derived CDR1 and CDR2 are SGHTA and FQGNSA. The CDR3 length is 14 residues. J gave up 4 bases and V 1 base, and 3 bases lay outside the gene matches. The CDR3 region is CASSLGGGGYEQYF. Here the CDR3 DNA reads TGTGCCAGCAGCTTAGGGGGCGGGGGGTACGAGCAGTACTTC.

The rearrangement links TRBV5-4 to TRBJ2-1; TRBD2 agrees at 11 bases. The CDR3 is 16 residues long. Losses at the gene ends were 4 bases for V and 4 bases for J; bases not matched to a gene: 7. Germline-derived CDR1 and CDR2 are SGHNT and YYREEE (reference sequence). The DNA for the CDR3 is TGTGCCAGCAGCGTTTCTAGCGGGGGGTGGTACAATGAGCAGTTCTTC. Its translation is CASSVSSGGWYNEQFF. Using reference TRBV5-4 and TRBJ2-1 for the parts outside the CDR3, the full variable domain is ETGVTQSPTHLIKTRGQQVTLRCSSQSGHNTVSWYQQALGQGPQFIFQYYREEENGRGNFPPRFSGLQFPNYSSELNVNALELDDSALYLCASSVSSGGWYNEQFFGPGTRLTVL.

The V gene is TRBV7-6, the J gene TRBJ2-5; 9 nucleotides line up with TRBD2. The J segment lost 4 bases and the V segment lost 2 bases, leaving 8 bases of the junction unmatched. The CDR3 has 16 amino acids. CDR1 and CDR2 (germline): SGHVS, FNYEAQ. The CDR3 spells CASSLSGTSFSETQYF. CDR3 bases: TGTGCCAGCAGCTTATCCGGGACTAGCTTTTCAGAGACCCAGTACTTC.

The V gene is TRBV7-9, the J gene TRBJ1-1, with D possibly TRBD1 on 6 matching bases. The ends were cut back, 3 bases at V and 0 bases at J, with 17 bases in the middle. In germline, CDR1 is SEHNR, CDR2 FQNEAQ (reference sequence). CDR3 size: 17 residues. Here the CDR3 reads CASSFIQGTLMNTEAFF. CDR3 DNA: TGTGCCAGCAGCTTTATACAGGGTACCCTCATGAACACTGAAGCTTTCTTT.

Concerning this clone: Other nucleotide sequences from this sample produce the same CDR3. The chain combines TRBV5-1 with TRBJ1-1; a weak D match, TRBD1 (6 bases). V lost 3 bases and J 0 bases, leaving 9 bases between the germline ends. This CDR3 region has 14 residues. The germline V gene encodes CDR1 SGHRS and CDR2 YFSETQ. CDR3 nucleotides: TGCGCCAGCAGCTCGACAGGAATGAACACTGAAGCTTTCTTT. As protein: CASSSTGMNTEAFF.

The gene calls are TRBV5-1 and TRBJ2-6; weak D call: TRBD1 (5 bases). Germline V gene lookup returns CDR1 SGHRS and CDR2 YFSETQ. V gave up 7 bases and J gave up 0 bases, with 14 bases separating them. CDR3 length: 16 amino acids. The CDR3 loop is CASAKQVSSGANVLTF. Written as DNA, the CDR3 is TGCGCCAGCGCAAAACAGGTTAGCTCTGGGGCCAACGTCCTGACTTTC.

This chain links TRBV7-2 with TRBJ2-5, with 8 nucleotides matching TRBD2. Trimming took 4 bases from V and 4 from J; bases not matched to a gene: 8. This CDR3 contains 15 residues. Per the germline V gene, CDR1 is SGHTA and CDR2 is FQGNSA. The CDR3 here is CASSSRQAGVETQYF. In nucleotides, the CDR3 is TGTGCCAGCAGCTCCCGACAAGCGGGGGTAGAGACCCAGTACTTC.

The rearrangement uses TRBV7-2 and TRBJ2-5; D may be TRBD2 (6 bases). The CDR3 runs 13 residues. V lost 3 bases to trimming and J lost 5 bases, with 10 bases between them. The V gene's germline CDR1 is SGHTA and CDR2 FQGNSA. CDR3 protein: CASSFNSGETQYF. DNA of the CDR3: TGTGCCAGCAGCTTTAACAGCGGGGAGACCCAGTACTTC.

This chain joins TRBV6-5 and TRBJ2-1, with 7 bases lining up with TRBD2. There are 14 residues in the CDR3. V lost 2 bases to trimming and J lost 4 bases; unmatched junction nucleotides: 2. CDR1 is MNHEY and CDR2 is SVGAGI in the germline V gene. CDR3 sequence (DNA): TGTGCCAGCAGTTACGCTAGCGGATACAATGAGCAGTTCTTC. Encoded protein: CASSYASGYNEQFF.

Points on this clone: The germline gene is not matched at one end of the junction; a read error may be the cause. The J gene is TRBJ1-1, the V gene TRBV2; D is unresolved. Germline CDR1 and CDR2: SNHLY and FYNNEI. CDR3 size: 13 residues. This CDR3 is CASLVYSNAEAFF. For the CDR3, the DNA is TGTGCCAGCCTCGTCTATTCGAACGCTGAAGCTTTCTTT. The full variable domain, rest sourced from reference TRBV2 and TRBJ1-1, is EPEVTQTPSHQVTQMGQEVILRCVPISNHLYFYWYRQILGQKVEFLVSFYNNEISEKSEIFDDQFSVERPDGSNFTLKIRSTKLEDSAMYFCASLVYSNAEAFFGQGTRLTVV.

This chain links TRBV12-5 with TRBJ2-3; 7 nucleotides match TRBD2. The CDR3 runs to 14 residues. CDR1 and CDR2 from the germline V gene are LGHNT and FRNRAP. With V trimmed by 6 bases and J by 0 bases, 3 bases remained unmatched. CDR3 in amino acids: CASGRTSSTDTQYF. As DNA, the CDR3 is TGTGCTAGTGGCCGGACTAGTAGCACAGATACGCAGTATTTT.

The chain links TRBV6-5 to TRBJ2-1, with TRBD1 as a possible D gene (5 bases). This CDR3 has 13 amino acids. In germline, CDR1 is MNHEY, CDR2 SVGAGI. The V and J ends lost 6 bases and 7 bases respectively, with 13 bases between them. CDR3 region: CASRVLGDNEQFF. Here the CDR3 DNA reads TGTGCCAGCAGGGTCTTAGGGGATAATGAGCAGTTCTTC.

The gene calls are TRBV4-1 and TRBJ2-5; tentative D call: TRBD1 (5 bases). The CDR3 is 13 residues long. Trimming pared 6 bases from V and 7 bases from J, leaving 15 bases between. CDR1 MGHRA and CDR2 YSYEKL come from the germline V gene. The CDR3 sequence is CASSSIQGATQYF. CDR3 sequence (DNA): TGCGCCAGCAGTTCTATCCAGGGTGCGACCCAGTACTTC.

The chain is built from TRBV5-1 and TRBJ1-2, with 7 bases fitting TRBD1. This CDR3 spans 15 amino acids. Germline CDR1 and CDR2: SGHRS and YFSETQ. Losses at the gene ends were 0 bases for V and 2 bases for J; bases not matched to a gene: 4. CDR3 coding DNA: TGCGCCAGCAGCTTGGCACAGGGGTTGAACTATGGCTACACCTTC. It yields the protein CASSLAQGLNYGYTF.

This rearrangement joins TRBV29-1 to TRBJ1-2; no definite D call. The germline gives CDR1 SQVTM, CDR2 ANQGSEA. This CDR3 spans 12 amino acids. Trimming pared 1 base from V and 7 bases from J, leaving 10 bases between. The chain's CDR3 is CSVEVALSGYTF. The CDR3, as DNA: TGCAGCGTTGAAGTCGCTCTTAGTGGCTACACCTTC.

The chain carries TRBV13 and TRBJ2-7; D perhaps matches TRBD2 (7 bases). The CDR3 is 15 residues long. Trimming shortened V by 0 bases and J by 2 bases, and 11 bases separated the two germline ends. Germline lookup yields CDR1 PRHDT and CDR2 FYEKMQ (reference sequence). The CDR3 DNA reads TGTGCCAGCAGCTTAGGCGGGGAGGGGGCCTACGAGCAGTACTTC. Its protein product is CASSLGGEGAYEQYF.